This T cell receptor beta chain was found in a study of PD-1 blockade in classical Hodgkin lymphoma. Generated by immunoSEQ multiplex PCR, the TCRdb table keeps only in-frame clones and is missing some. Here the sample spans more than 35,000 clones, roughly four fifths being singletons. CDR1 MDHEN and CDR2 SYDVKM come from the germline V gene. The CDR3 length is 13 residues. Trimming left V 8 bases short and J 5 bases short, with 15 bases between. Each and every patient relapsed after autologous stem cell transplantation, and patients got differing brentuximab vedotin exposure. This TCR was sampled from a human donor with classical Hodgkin lymphoma. Sequenced material: peripheral blood mononuclear cells (PBMCs), taken at baseline. This chain joins TRBV28 and TRBJ2-5, with a weak D call TRBD1 (5 bases). CDR3 region: CASYQQGTETQYF. The CDR3 region has the DNA TGTGCCAGCTACCAGCAGGGTACGGAGACCCAGTACTTC.